This T cell receptor (beta chain) was retrieved from a study of tumor and adjacent non-tumor tissue in lung cancer. Study information: Histology: about twelve adenocarcinoma, a couple of squamous cell carcinoma, 1 small cell lung cancer. Aged 31 to 76 years, patients included fewer than 11 men and roughly 5 women with stage I to III disease. Study-level results: In normal lung, the top 100 clones were significantly more dominant than in tumor.

The length of the CDR3 is 13 residues. With 4 bases removed from V and 1 base from J, the gap between germline ends came to 10 bases. CDR1 is GTSNPN and CDR2 is SVGIG in the germline V gene (reference sequence). TCRbeta libraries were built with three rounds of nested PCR, modified from ARM-PCR. From the multiplex PCR reads, TCRdb called clonotypes with MiXCR, one entry per CDR3 protein. The profile shows approximately 79,000 distinct CDR3 sequences, 55% to 75% of them singletons. The template was RNA from unsorted bulk tissue. Points on this clonotype: No antigen is known for it.

Input material: lung tumor tissue. This sequence joins TRBV30 and TRBJ1-2; no clear D gene. The clonotype originates from a woman aged 40-49 years with non-small cell lung cancer. This chain's CDR3 is CAWNVRLNYGYTF. For the CDR3, the DNA is TGTGCCTGGAATGTAAGGCTTAACTATGGCTACACCTTC. The variable domain in full, completed from reference TRBV30 and TRBJ1-2, reads SQTIHQWPATLVQPVGSPLSLECTVEGTSNPNLYWYRQAAGRGLQLLFYSVGIGQISSEVPQNLSASRPQDRQFILSSKKLLLSDSGFYLCAWNVRLNYGYTFGSGTRLTVV.